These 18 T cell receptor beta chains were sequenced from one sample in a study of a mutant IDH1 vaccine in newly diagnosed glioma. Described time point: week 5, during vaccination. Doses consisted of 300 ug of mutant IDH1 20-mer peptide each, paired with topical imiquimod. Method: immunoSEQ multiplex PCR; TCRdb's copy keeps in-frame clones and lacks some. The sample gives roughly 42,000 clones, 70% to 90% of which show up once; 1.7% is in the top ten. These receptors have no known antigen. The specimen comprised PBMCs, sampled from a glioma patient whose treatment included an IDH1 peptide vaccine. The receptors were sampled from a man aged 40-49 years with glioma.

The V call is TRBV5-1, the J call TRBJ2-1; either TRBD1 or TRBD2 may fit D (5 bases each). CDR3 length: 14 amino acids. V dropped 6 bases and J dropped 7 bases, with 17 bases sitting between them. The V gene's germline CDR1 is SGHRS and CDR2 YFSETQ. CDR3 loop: CASTFGAYKNEQFF. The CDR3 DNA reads TGCGCCAGCACCTTCGGGGCCTACAAGAATGAGCAGTTCTTC.

The chain's CDR3 is CASSSGPGSYEQYF. In DNA, the CDR3 is TGTGCCAGCAGCTCAGGGCCAGGGTCCTACGAGCAGTACTTC. The chain recombines TRBV7-3 with TRBJ2-5, with a possible D match to TRBD1 (5 bases). Near its end, the DNA agrees better with TRBJ2-7, so the J call may be wrong. This CDR3 is 14 amino acids long. Per germline, CDR1 SGHTA and CDR2 FQGTGA.

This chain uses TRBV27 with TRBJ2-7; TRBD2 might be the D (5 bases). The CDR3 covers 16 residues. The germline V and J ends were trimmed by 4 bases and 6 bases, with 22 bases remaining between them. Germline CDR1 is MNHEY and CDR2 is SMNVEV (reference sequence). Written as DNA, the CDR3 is TGTGCCAGCAGTTCTCAAGGCGGGCGGACTCGTTTCGAGCAGTACTTC. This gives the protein CASSSQGGRTRFEQYF.

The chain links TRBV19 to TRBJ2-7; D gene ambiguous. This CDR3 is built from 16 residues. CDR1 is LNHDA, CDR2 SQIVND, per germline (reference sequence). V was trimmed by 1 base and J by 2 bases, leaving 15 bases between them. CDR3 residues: CASSIAPLGRTYEQYF. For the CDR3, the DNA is TGTGCCAGTAGTATAGCCCCTTTGGGCAGAACCTACGAGCAGTACTTC.

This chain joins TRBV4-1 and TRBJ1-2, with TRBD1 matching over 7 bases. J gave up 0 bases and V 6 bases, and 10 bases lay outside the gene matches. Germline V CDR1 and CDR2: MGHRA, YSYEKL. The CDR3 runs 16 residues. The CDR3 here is CASREGQLSSNYGYTF. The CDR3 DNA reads TGCGCCAGCAGAGAGGGACAGCTCTCCTCTAACTATGGCTACACCTTC.

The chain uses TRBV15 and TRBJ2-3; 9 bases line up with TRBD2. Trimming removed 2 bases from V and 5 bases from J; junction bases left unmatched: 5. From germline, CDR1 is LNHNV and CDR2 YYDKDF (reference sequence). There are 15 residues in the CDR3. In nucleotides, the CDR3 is TGTGCCACCAGCAGAAGGCGGGAGGGCCTAGATACGCAGTATTTT. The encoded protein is CATSRRREGLDTQYF.

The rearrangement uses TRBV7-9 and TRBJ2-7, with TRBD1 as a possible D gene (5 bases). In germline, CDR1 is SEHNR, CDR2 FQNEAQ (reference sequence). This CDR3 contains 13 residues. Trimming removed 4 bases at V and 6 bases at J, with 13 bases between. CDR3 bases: TGTGCCAGCAGCTCCACAGGAGTCCGCGAGCAGTACTTC. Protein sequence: CASSSTGVREQYF.

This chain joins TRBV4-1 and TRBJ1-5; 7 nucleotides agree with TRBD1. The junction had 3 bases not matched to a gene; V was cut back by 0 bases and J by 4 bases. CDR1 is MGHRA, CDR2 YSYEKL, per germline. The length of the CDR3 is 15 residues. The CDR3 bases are TGCGCCAGCAGCCAAGAAAAGACAGGGAATCAGCCCCAGCATTTT. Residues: CASSQEKTGNQPQHF.

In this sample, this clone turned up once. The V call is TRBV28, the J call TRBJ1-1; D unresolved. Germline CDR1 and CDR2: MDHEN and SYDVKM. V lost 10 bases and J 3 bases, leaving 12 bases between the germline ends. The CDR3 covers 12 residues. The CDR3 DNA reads TGTGCCACCCGAGACGCGGACACTGAAGCTTTCTTT. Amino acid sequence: CATRDADTEAFF.

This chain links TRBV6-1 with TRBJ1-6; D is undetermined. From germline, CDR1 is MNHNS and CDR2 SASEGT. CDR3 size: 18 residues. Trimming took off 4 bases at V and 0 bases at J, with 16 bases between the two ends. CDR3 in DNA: TGTGCCAGCAGTGCTGGAGGTATCCCGAGCTCCTATAATTCACCCCTCCACTTT. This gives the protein CASSAGGIPSSYNSPLHF.

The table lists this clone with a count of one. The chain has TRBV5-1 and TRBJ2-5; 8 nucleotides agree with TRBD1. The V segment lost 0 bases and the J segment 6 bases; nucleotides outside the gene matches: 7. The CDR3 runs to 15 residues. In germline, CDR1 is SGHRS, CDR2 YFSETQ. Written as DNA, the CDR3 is TGCGCCAGCAGCTTGGTCCAGACAGGGGTAAAGACCCAGTACTTC. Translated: CASSLVQTGVKTQYF.

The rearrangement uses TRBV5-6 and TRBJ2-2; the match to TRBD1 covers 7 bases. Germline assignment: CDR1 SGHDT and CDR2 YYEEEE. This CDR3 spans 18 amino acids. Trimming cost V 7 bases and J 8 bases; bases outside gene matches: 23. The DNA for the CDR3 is TGTGCCAGCGGGCGGTTGCCATCAAGGGGGCCCCTGTCTGGGGAGCTGTTTTTT. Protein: CASGRLPSRGPLSGELFF.

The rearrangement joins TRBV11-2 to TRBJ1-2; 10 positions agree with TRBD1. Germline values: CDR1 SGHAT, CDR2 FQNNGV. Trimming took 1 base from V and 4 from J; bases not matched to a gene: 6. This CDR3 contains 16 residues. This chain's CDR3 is CASSLGQGAVSYGYTF. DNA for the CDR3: TGTGCCAGCAGCTTAGGACAGGGGGCGGTATCCTATGGCTACACCTTC. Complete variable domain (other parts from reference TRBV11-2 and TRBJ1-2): EAGVAQSPRYKIIEKRQSVAFWCNPISGHATLYWYQQILGQGPKLLIQFQNNGVVDDSQLPKDRFSAERLKGVDSTLKIQPAKLEDSAVYLCASSLGQGAVSYGYTFGSGTRLTVV.

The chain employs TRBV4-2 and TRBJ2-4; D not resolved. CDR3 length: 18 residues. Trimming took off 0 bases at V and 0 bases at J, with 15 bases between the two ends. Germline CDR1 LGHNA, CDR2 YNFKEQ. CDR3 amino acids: CASSQDYRALLAKNIQYF. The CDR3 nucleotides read TGTGCCAGCAGCCAAGATTACCGGGCTCTGCTAGCCAAAAACATTCAGTACTTC.

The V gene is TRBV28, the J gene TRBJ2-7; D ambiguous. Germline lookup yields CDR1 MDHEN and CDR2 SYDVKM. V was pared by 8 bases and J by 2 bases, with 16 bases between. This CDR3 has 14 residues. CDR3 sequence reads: CASFSDRRPYEQYF. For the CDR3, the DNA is TGTGCCAGCTTTTCGGACCGGCGCCCCTACGAGCAGTACTTC.

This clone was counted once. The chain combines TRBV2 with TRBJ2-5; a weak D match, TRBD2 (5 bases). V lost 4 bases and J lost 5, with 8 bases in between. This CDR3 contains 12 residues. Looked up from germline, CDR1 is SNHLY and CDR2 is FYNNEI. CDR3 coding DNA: TGTGCCAGCAGTGTCTGGGAGGAGACCCAGTACTTC. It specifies CASSVWEETQYF.

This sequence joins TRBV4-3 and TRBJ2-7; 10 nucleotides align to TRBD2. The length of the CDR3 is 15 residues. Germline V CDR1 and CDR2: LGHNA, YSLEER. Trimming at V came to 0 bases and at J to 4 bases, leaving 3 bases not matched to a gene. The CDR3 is CASSQDWTSGYEQYF. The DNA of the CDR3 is TGCGCCAGCAGCCAAGATTGGACTAGCGGATACGAGCAGTACTTC.

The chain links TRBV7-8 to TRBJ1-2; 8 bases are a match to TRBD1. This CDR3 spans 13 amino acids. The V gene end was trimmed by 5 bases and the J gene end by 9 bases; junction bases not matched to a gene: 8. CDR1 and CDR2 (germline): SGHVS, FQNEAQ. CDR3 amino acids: CASSTTGARSYTF. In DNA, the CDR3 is TGTGCCAGCAGCACGACAGGGGCCAGGAGCTACACCTTC.